The clone carrying this T cell receptor (beta chain) was counted only a few times. Its target is not known. The data were taken from a study of T cell repertoires in cytomegalovirus infection. For the study at large: CMV infection plus the matching HLA type was flagged by public TCR beta signatures.

TCRdb independently ran MiXCR on the reads; one entry per CDR3 protein. The sample includes just over 450,000 distinct CDR3 sequences, about 42% of them seen just once. This CDR3 has 17 amino acids. CDR1 is LGHNA and CDR2 is YSLEER in the germline V gene. The V and J ends lost 1 base and 5 bases, in that order; junction bases with no gene match: 9. Sample: cultured PBMCs, taken from culture after CMV antigen stimulation. The TCR sequence derives from a human donor in good health (CMV status not recorded). Some clones in this sample may be carry-over from other donors' samples. The chain combines TRBV4-3 with TRBJ2-1; 9 nucleotides line up with TRBD2. As DNA, the CDR3 is TGCGCCAGCAGCCAAGGATCTGCTAGCGGGAAACACAATGAGCAGTTCTTC. Encoded protein: CASSQGSASGKHNEQFF.